A selection of T cell receptor beta chains follows, all from one sample in a study of post-analysis software for immune sequencing data. One entry per CDR3 protein, called by TCRdb with MiXCR from the PCR reads. The sample includes 650,000 to 850,000 distinct CDR3 sequences, roughly 58% seen only once; the top ten take approximately 4.5%. Sequencing was performed on blood. The source of these receptors is a girl aged 10 to 17 with multiple sclerosis. CDR3s include the opening cysteine and the closing phenylalanine or tryptophan. The D gene is left open where the match is weak. Not every row has a clone size; where given, it reads once, few, many or a size class.

-,TRBV20-1,TRBJ2-3,-,CSVAPRARAQYF,TGCAGTGTTGCCCCACGGGCCAGGGCGCAGTATTTT
-,TRBV6-5,TRBJ2-5,-,CASRPPGQETQYF,TGTGCCAGCAGGCCCCCTGGGCAAGAGACCCAGTACTTC
TRBD1,TRBV6-6,TRBJ2-7,few,CASETGTGPPYEQYF,TGTGCCAGCGAAACCGGGACAGGGCCTCCCTACGAGCAGTACTTC
-,TRBV11-2,TRBJ2-7,once,CASSLGFGPDPYEQYF,TGTGCCAGCAGCTTAGGGTTCGGGCCGGACCCCTACGAGCAGTACTTC
TRBD2,TRBV5-1,TRBJ2-5,-,CASSLDTSGGGETQYF,TGCGCCAGCAGCTTGGATACTAGCGGGGGAGGAGAGACCCAGTACTTC
-,TRBV29-1,TRBJ2-7,-,CSISPGHQSSYEQYF,TGCAGCATATCTCCGGGACACCAGAGCTCCTACGAGCAGTACTTC
TRBD2,TRBV3-1,TRBJ2-5,-,CASSQLGGTSGSGEQYF,TGTGCCAGCAGCCAATTGGGCGGGACTAGCGGGAGTGGTGAGCAGTACTTC
-,TRBV28,TRBJ2-7,-,CASSRQGLGRRSYEQYF,TGTGCCAGCAGCCGTCAGGGGTTGGGTCGGAGGAGCTACGAGCAGTACTTC
-,TRBV3-1,TRBJ2-1,-,CASSQYRGSYNEQFF,TGTGCCAGCAGCCAATATAGGGGGTCCTACAATGAGCAGTTCTTC
-,TRBV5-5,TRBJ2-5,-,CASSLSLWRGPQETQYF,TGTGCCAGCAGCTTGAGTTTATGGCGGGGACCACAAGAGACCCAGTACTTC
-,TRBV10-3,TRBJ1-2,-,CAISVAQVDYGYTF,TGTGCCATCAGTGTGGCGCAGGTAGACTATGGCTACACCTTC
-,TRBV7-9,TRBJ1-2,few,CASSTSPGTRDGYTF,TGTGCCAGCAGCACTAGCCCCGGGACTAGGGATGGCTACACCTTC
TRBD1,TRBV19,TRBJ2-3,-,CASSWDRELYF,TGTGCCAGTAGTTGGGACAGGGAGTTGTATTTT
-,TRBV20-1,TRBJ1-5,-,CSARVGSGSSNQPQHF,TGCAGTGCTAGAGTAGGGTCAGGGTCTAGCAATCAGCCCCAGCATTTT
-,TRBV20-1,TRBJ2-3,few,CSATSSDYTDTQYF,TGCAGTGCAACCTCTAGCGACTACACAGATACGCAGTATTTT
-,TRBV3-1,TRBJ2-4,-,CASSQATVEQYF,TGTGCCAGCAGCCAAGCCACGGTAGAGCAGTACTTC
-,TRBV6-1,TRBJ2-7,-,CASSEAAAYEQYF,TGTGCCAGCAGTGAAGCGGCAGCTTACGAGCAGTACTTC
-,TRBV6-1,TRBJ2-7,-,CASSDSIYEQYF,TGTGCCAGCAGTGATTCTATCTACGAGCAGTACTTC
-,TRBV12-5,TRBJ1-2,few,CASGLQETLGYTF,TGTGCTAGTGGTTTGCAGGAGACCTTGGGCTACACCTTC
TRBD1,TRBV4-1,TRBJ1-4,few,CASSQARTGREKLFF,TGCGCCAGCAGCCAAGCTCGGACAGGGCGGGAAAAACTGTTTTTT
TRBD2,TRBV15,TRBJ2-3,few,CATSRDGRADTQYF,TGTGCCACCAGCAGAGACGGGAGGGCCGATACGCAGTATTTT
-,TRBV7-9,TRBJ2-5,few,CASSFQSWQFQETQYF,TGTGCCAGCAGCTTCCAATCTTGGCAGTTCCAAGAGACCCAGTACTTC
-,TRBV20-1,TRBJ2-3,-,CSAREVGRWHAGPSTDTQYF,TGCAGTGCTAGAGAGGTCGGAAGGTGGCACGCGGGCCCAAGCACAGATACGCAGTATTTT
-,TRBV11-2,TRBJ2-7,-,CASRSRGGGPIDEQYF,TGTGCCAGCAGGTCTCGGGGTGGGGGCCCAATTGACGAGCAGTACTTC
TRBD2,TRBV20-1,TRBJ2-5,-,CSARDPLTSGGADETQYF,TGCAGTGCTAGAGATCCACTGACTAGCGGGGGGGCCGATGAGACCCAGTACTTC
TRBD1,TRBV29-1,TRBJ1-2,-,CSVDRQGVYGYTF,TGCAGCGTTGACCGGCAGGGGGTTTATGGCTACACCTTC
TRBD1,TRBV5-1,TRBJ2-5,-,CASSLFLDRAEQYF,TGCGCCAGCAGCTTGTTCTTGGACAGGGCGGAGCAGTACTTC
-,TRBV6-5,TRBJ1-1,-,CASQARNTEAFF,TGTGCCAGTCAAGCCCGGAACACTGAAGCTTTCTTT
TRBD1,TRBV7-6,TRBJ1-5,-,CASSTGQGEGNQPQHF,TGTGCCAGCAGCACTGGACAGGGGGAGGGCAATCAGCCCCAGCATTTT
TRBD1,TRBV24-1,TRBJ2-4,-,CATSDARDRNIQYF,TGTGCCACCAGTGATGCCCGGGACAGAAACATTCAGTACTTC
TRBD1,TRBV9,TRBJ2-1,-,CASSVGVGQIYNEQFF,TGTGCCAGCAGCGTAGGAGTGGGACAGATATACAATGAGCAGTTCTTC
-,TRBV25-1,TRBJ2-5,-,CASSENLPGTQYF,TGTGCCAGCAGTGAAAATCTTCCCGGGACCCAGTACTTC
-,TRBV29-1,TRBJ2-5,-,CSVAGHGKETQYF,TGCAGCGTTGCCGGACACGGAAAAGAGACCCAGTACTTC
TRBD1,TRBV20-1,TRBJ2-7,few,CSARTGTGAAYEQYF,TGCAGTGCTAGGACCGGGACAGGGGCTGCCTACGAGCAGTACTTC
TRBD2,TRBV3-1,TRBJ2-5,-,CASSQDRLAGQETQYF,TGTGCCAGCAGCCAAGATAGACTAGCGGGACAAGAGACCCAGTACTTC
-,TRBV7-2,TRBJ1-2,few,CASSSWVYYGYTF,TGTGCCAGCAGCTCGTGGGTTTACTATGGCTACACCTTC
-,TRBV9,TRBJ2-5,-,CASSVDRGSGETQYF,TGTGCCAGCAGCGTAGATCGGGGTTCCGGGGAGACCCAGTACTTC
-,TRBV7-9,TRBJ1-2,-,CASATGPYGYTF,TGTGCCAGTGCGACCGGACCTTATGGCTACACCTTC
TRBD2,TRBV15,TRBJ2-1,few,CATSRRGASGGAYNEQFF,TGTGCCACCAGCAGAAGGGGAGCTAGCGGTGGGGCATACAATGAGCAGTTCTTC
-,TRBV5-6,TRBJ2-1,-,CASSSAGSSSYNEQFF,TGTGCCAGCAGCTCGGCCGGCTCCAGCTCCTACAATGAGCAGTTCTTC
TRBD2,TRBV20-1,TRBJ2-1,few,CSARDLSSGRDEQFF,TGCAGTGCTAGAGATCTTAGTAGCGGGAGGGATGAGCAGTTCTTC
TRBD2,TRBV3-1,TRBJ2-3,few,CASSQGGASGRPDTQYF,TGTGCCAGCAGCCAAGGTGGGGCTAGCGGGAGACCCGATACGCAGTATTTT
-,TRBV5-6,TRBJ2-4,few,CASSPTLSDIQYF,TGTGCCAGCAGCCCAACACTCAGCGACATTCAGTACTTC